The rows below give T cell receptor beta chains drawn from one sample of a study of cytomegalovirus exposure and HLA in healthy donors. Generated by immunoSEQ multiplex PCR, the TCRdb table keeps only in-frame clones and is missing some. Of more than 95,000 clones detected, around 88% appear once; the ten largest clones hold less than 2%. The sequenced sample consisted of PBMCs. Every receptor here comes from a man younger than 35 in good health and CMV-seronegative. Both conserved end residues are part of each CDR3. D genes are given only for firm matches. Rows give clone size only sometimes, using once, few, many, or a class for an expanded clone.

>TRBV27|TRBD2|.|TRBJ2-7
TGTGCCAGCAGTATCACGCTAGCGGGAGTTACCTACGAGCAGTACTTC
CASSITLAGVTYEQYF
>TRBV10-2|TRBD1|once|TRBJ2-7
TGCGCCACCCGGGACAGCAGCTCCTACGAGCAGTACTTC
CATRDSSSYEQYF
>TRBV6-5|TRBD1|.|TRBJ1-2
TGTGCCACCAAGGGACAGGGTTCTTCCTATGGCTACACCTTC
CATKGQGSSYGYTF
>TRBV11-1|.|.|TRBJ1-2
TGTGCCAGCAGCTTATGGGGCAGCTCTGGCTACACCTTC
CASSLWGSSGYTF
>TRBV27|.|once|TRBJ2-1
TGTGCCAGCAGTTGGGGAGCGAACAATGAGCAGTTCTTC
CASSWGANNEQFF
>TRBV5-5|.|.|TRBJ2-7
TGTGCCAGCAGCTTGGTGGACATCTTGTACGAGCAGTACTTC
CASSLVDILYEQYF
>TRBV9|.|.|TRBJ1-1
TGTGCCAGCAGCCCAGGTCAGACTGAAGCTTTCTTT
CASSPGQTEAFF
>TRBV7-2|.|.|TRBJ2-7
TGTGCCAGCAGCTTCTCCCGAGACTCCTACGAGCAGTACTTC
CASSFSRDSYEQYF
>TRBV11-2|.|.|TRBJ1-5
TGTGCCAGCAGCCCCTCCGGGTTTGGAGGTCAGCCCCAGCATTTT
CASSPSGFGGQPQHF
>TRBV4-1|.|few|TRBJ2-7
TGCGCCAGCAGCCTAGGTGTCGGCGGGCCCTCCTACGAGCAGTACTTC
CASSLGVGGPSYEQYF
>TRBV7-9|TRBD1|.|TRBJ2-1
TGTGCCAGCAGCGCGGACAGGGGCAATGAGCAGTTCTTC
CASSADRGNEQFF
>TRBV18|TRBD1|.|TRBJ2-7
TGTGCCAGCTCGCTCGGGGGACAGGGTAACTACGAGCAGTACTTC
CASSLGGQGNYEQYF
>TRBV30|TRBD1|.|TRBJ2-7
TGTGCCTGGATACCGGGACAGGGTATTTACGAGCAGTACTTC
CAWIPGQGIYEQYF
>TRBV4-2|TRBD2|.|TRBJ2-5
TGTGCCAGCAGCCAAGATTTTAGGAGACTAGCGGGACAAGAGACCCAGTACTTC
CASSQDFRRLAGQETQYF
>TRBV5-1|.|.|TRBJ2-7
TGCGCCAGCGGGACTGGAGGAGTCGAGCAGTACTTC
CASGTGGVEQYF
>TRBV14|.|.|TRBJ2-6
TGTGCCAGCAGCCAAGATCCCCCCGGGGGGCTTCTTCCTGGGGCCAACGTCCTGACTTTC
CASSQDPPGGLLPGANVLTF
>TRBV7-8|.|.|TRBJ1-1
TGTGCCAGCAGCTCAACACGAACCGGGACATCCCTAAGTAACACTGAAGCTTTCTTT
CASSSTRTGTSLSNTEAFF
>TRBV19|.|.|TRBJ1-2
TGTGCCAGTAGTATAGATACAGTCACCGGCTACACCTTC
CASSIDTVTGYTF
>TRBV7-2|TRBD1|.|TRBJ1-2
TGTGCCAGCAGCAGCGGGACAGGCTATATCTATGGCTACACCTTC
CASSSGTGYIYGYTF
>TRBV19|.|.|TRBJ1-1
TGTGCCAGTAGCAACAGGGCCAACACTGAAGCTTTCTTT
CASSNRANTEAFF
>TRBV28|.|.|TRBJ1-2
TGTGCCAGCACCACCCCCGCCGGGGCTAACTATGGCTACACCTTC
CASTTPAGANYGYTF
>TRBV19|.|.|TRBJ1-2
TGTGCCAGTAGTGTACAGGGTGGGGTGGGTCATTCCGGCCGTGGCTACACCTTC
CASSVQGGVGHSGRGYTF
>TRBV6-1|TRBD1|.|TRBJ2-1
TGTGCCAGCACCCTCCCAGGGACAGGCCACAATGAGCAGTTCTTC
CASTLPGTGHNEQFF
>TRBV28|.|.|TRBJ1-3
TGTGCCAGCCGACAGGCGGCTGGAAACACCATATATTTT
CASRQAAGNTIYF
>TRBV2|.|.|TRBJ2-2
TGTGCCAGCACCGGGACTCAGTTGAACACCGGGGAGCTGTTTTTT
CASTGTQLNTGELFF
>TRBV6-1|.|.|TRBJ2-7
TGTGCCAGCACCGAGACCTACGAGCAGTACTTC
CASTETYEQYF
>TRBV5-1|.|.|TRBJ2-2
TGCGCCAGCAGCTACGACAACAATAAGGGGGTCAACACCGGGGAGCTGTTTTTT
CASSYDNNKGVNTGELFF
>TRBV2|TRBD1|few|TRBJ1-6
TGTGCCAGCGGCCGACAGGGTGGAAATTCACCCCTCCACTTT
CASGRQGGNSPLHF
>TRBV7-6|TRBD1|.|TRBJ1-3
TGTGCCAGCAGTGAACGGGGGACAGTGGCATTCTCTGGAAACACCATATATTTT
CASSERGTVAFSGNTIYF
>TRBV11-2|TRBD1|.|TRBJ2-7
TGTGCCAGCAGCCACACGGGACAGATCTACGAGCAGTACTTC
CASSHTGQIYEQYF
>TRBV4-3|.|.|TRBJ1-1
TGCGCCAGCAGCCCCGGACAGATGAACACTGAAGCTTTCTTT
CASSPGQMNTEAFF
>TRBV28|TRBD2|.|TRBJ2-3
TGTGCCAGCAGTTTACTCACTAGCGGGGGCCCAGATACGCAGTATTTT
CASSLLTSGGPDTQYF
>TRBV7-8|TRBD1|.|TRBJ1-5
TGTGCCAGCAGCTTACGGACAGGGGCTAATCAGCCCCAGCATTTT
CASSLRTGANQPQHF
>TRBV28|.|.|TRBJ2-1
TGTGCCAGCAGTGATAGACGTATCGGGGTTGAGCAGTTCTTC
CASSDRRIGVEQFF
>TRBV7-9|.|.|TRBJ2-3
TGTGCCAGCAGCTCTTTGATAACTAGCACAGATACGCAGTATTTT
CASSSLITSTDTQYF
>TRBV5-1|.|.|TRBJ2-3
TGCGCCAGCAGCTTCGGTCTATTTGTAGATACGCAGTATTTT
CASSFGLFVDTQYF
>TRBV18|TRBD1|.|TRBJ1-1
TGTGCCAGCTCACCCACTATCCCGGGACAGGGAATGGATACTGAAGCTTTCTTT
CASSPTIPGQGMDTEAFF